This TCR beta chain was observed in a study of B cell selection in AIRE deficiency (dated by TCRdb to between 2018 and 2021). About the investigation overall: Researchers compared the TCRbeta repertoires of sorted blood CD4+ conventional T cells and regulatory T cells from AIRE-deficient patients with the corresponding repertoires from healthy controls. The TCR-sequenced cohort comprised about 5 AIRE-deficient APECED patients and about 5 healthy control donors. Results and caveats for the whole study, not just this receptor: Of under 4,500 shared Treg TCRbeta sequences, 30% to 40% were shared only among healthy donors and 9.3% only among patients, suggesting less efficient Treg selection without AIRE. In terms of TCRBV gene usage, CDR3 length and TCR diversity, Tconv and Treg cells from AIRE-deficient patients looked similar to Tconv and Treg cells from healthy donors. Shared Treg sequences had shorter CDR3s, reflecting a bias toward rearrangements with few non-templated nucleotide insertions. Only TCRbeta chains were sequenced; roughly two fifths of shared healthy-donor Treg sequences also occurred in healthy Tconv, possibly because of differing TCRalpha chains. Approximately 33% of the Treg TCRbeta sequences shared among healthy donors turned up in patient Tconv cells, suggesting that Treg-biased clones are diverted into the Tconv compartment.

CDR1 and CDR2 were assigned from the germline V gene (reference sequence) as MNHNY and SVGAGI. From the cysteine through the phenylalanine, the CDR3 covers 16 amino acids. Left in the record is the CDR3 DNA by itself, 48 bases read in frame from the first base. V is cut by 0 bases and J by 0 bases, and the space between the germline ends is 9 bases. The immunoSEQ platform was used to sequence the TCRbeta chains. As for the original processing: About 11x10^4 distinct in-frame TCRbeta sequences from patients and 13.4x10^4 from healthy donors were obtained from pooled conventional T cell repertoires. Public Treg TCRbeta sequences were defined as those shared by two or more individuals and were then searched for in Tconv repertoires. Differences between groups were assessed by Mann-Whitney U tests with Bonferroni-Dunn correction in GraphPad Prism 7.03. TCRdb limited this immuneACCESS table to in-frame rearrangements with V and J called. A share of clones is missing; checked studies link under half to unresolved V genes, and the rest is unexplained. V, J and clone size are those of that table, while D and trimming were read from the DNA. Recorded for this sample are some 24,000 clones; around 97% of them occurred a single time. The top ten hold around 0.22% of the sample.

This clone has a handful of counts. Which antigen it targets is not known. Base qualities are not provided; no much larger clone lies one nucleotide away. Conventional CD4 T cells were sorted as cells that were CD4+CD127+. The control samples were obtained from healthy donors who were not related to the patients. A FACSAria flow cytometer was used to sort the Tconv and Treg cells intended for TCRbeta sequencing. Sorted cells were collected in 5-ml round-bottom polystyrene tubes, and dry cell pellets were stored frozen at -80 degrees C prior to sequencing. Sequences were obtained from CD4+CD127+ conventional T cells sorted from PBMCs. This clonotype originated in a human donor in good health. The chain joins TRBV6-6 to TRBJ1-5, with no confidently assigned D gene. The CDR3 region has the sequence CASSYSGGDSNQPQHF. The base sequence is TGTGCCAGCAGTTACTCGGGCGGGGATAGCAATCAGCCCCAGCATTTT.